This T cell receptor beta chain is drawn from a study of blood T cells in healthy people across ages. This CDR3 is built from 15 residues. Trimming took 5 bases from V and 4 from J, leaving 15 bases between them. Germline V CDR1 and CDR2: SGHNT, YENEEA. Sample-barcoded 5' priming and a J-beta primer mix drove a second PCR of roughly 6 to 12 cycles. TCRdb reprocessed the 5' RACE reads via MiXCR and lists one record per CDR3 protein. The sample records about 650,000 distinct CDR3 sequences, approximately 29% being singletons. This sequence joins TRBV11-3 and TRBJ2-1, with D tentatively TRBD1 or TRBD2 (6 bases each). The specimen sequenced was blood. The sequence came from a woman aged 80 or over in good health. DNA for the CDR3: TGTGCCAGCAGCCCCTATGGGGGGACATACAATGAGCAGTTCTTC. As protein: CASSPYGGTYNEQFF.